One TCR beta chain is described in this entry. Its specificity is not known. This sample stems from a study of cytomegalovirus exposure and HLA in healthy donors. General study findings and limits: Most observed TCR sequences were rare, whereas some public TCRs were detected in many donors. Researchers catalogued about 150 TCR beta chains as cytomegalovirus-associated. As confirmed in vitro, a few CMV-associated chains were specific for CMV antigens.

The data were produced by immunoSEQ multiplex PCR, yet TCRdb's version contains in-frame clones alone and is incomplete. The sample includes approximately 280,000 clones, 80% to 90% of them seen just once. The donors were part of the roughly 130-subject validation cohort, which stood apart from the 666-subject first cohort. The CDR3 covers 13 residues. Trimming cost V 2 bases and J 9 bases, with 14 bases left between them. Germline CDR1 is SGHRS and CDR2 is YFSETQ. V usage is TRBV5-1 and J usage is TRBJ1-1; D is perhaps TRBD1 (5 bases). The sequenced material came from PBMCs. The receptor was derived from a woman under 30 in good health and CMV-seronegative. CDR3 sequence: CASSFLQGSQAFF. The CDR3 nucleotides are TGCGCCAGCAGCTTCCTCCAGGGTTCCCAAGCTTTCTTT.